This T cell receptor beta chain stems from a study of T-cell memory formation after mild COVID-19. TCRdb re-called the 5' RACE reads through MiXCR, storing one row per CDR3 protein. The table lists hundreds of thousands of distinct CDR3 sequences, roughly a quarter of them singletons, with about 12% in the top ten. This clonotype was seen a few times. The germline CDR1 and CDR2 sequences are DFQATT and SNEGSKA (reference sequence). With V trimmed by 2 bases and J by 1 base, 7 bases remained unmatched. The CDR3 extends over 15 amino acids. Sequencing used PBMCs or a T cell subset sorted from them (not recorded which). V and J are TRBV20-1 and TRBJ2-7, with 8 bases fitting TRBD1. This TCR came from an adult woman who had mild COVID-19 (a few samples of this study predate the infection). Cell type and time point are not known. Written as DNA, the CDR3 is TGCAGTGCTAGAACCGGGACAGGCCGTTCCTACGAGCAGTACTTC. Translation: CSARTGTGRSYEQYF.